This is a list of T cell receptor beta chains from one sample in a study of blood T cell repertoires in COVID-19. TCRdb's table, derived via immunoSEQ multiplex PCR, lists solely in-frame clones and lacks some. The sample yields around 130,000 clones, approximately 86% seen once. Material for sequencing was peripheral blood. The receptors here all came from a human donor in a cohort sampled during active COVID-19. Each CDR3 is given with its conserved first and last residue. A D gene is named only where the DNA matches it firmly. A clone size is listed for some rows: how often the clone was seen (once, few, many), or a class if it is expanded.

>NA|NA|TRBV27|TRBJ2-7
CASSLEFRRPAYEQYF
TGTGCCAGCAGTTTAGAATTTAGGAGACCTGCCTACGAGCAGTACTTC
>NA|NA|TRBV30|TRBJ1-4
CAWSRRGGEKLFF
TGTGCCTGGAGTAGGAGGGGGGGTGAAAAACTGTTTTTT
>NA|once|TRBV6-9|TRBJ1-1
CASSYSGERIKNTEAFF
TGTGCCAGCAGTTATTCAGGGGAAAGGATAAAGAACACTGAAGCTTTCTTT
>NA|once|TRBV7-2|TRBJ1-1
CASSFRQDEPKAFF
TGTGCCAGCAGCTTTCGGCAGGATGAGCCCAAAGCTTTCTTT
>NA|NA|TRBV7-9|TRBJ2-5
CASSLSERGTQYF
TGTGCCAGCAGCTTAAGTGAGCGAGGGACCCAGTACTTC
>TRBD2|NA|TRBV2|TRBJ2-7
CASFSGSREQYF
TGTGCCAGCTTTAGCGGGAGCCGCGAGCAGTACTTC
>TRBD1|NA|TRBV24-1|TRBJ2-3
CATSDRDRGSDTQYF
TGTGCCACCAGTGACCGGGACAGGGGGTCAGATACGCAGTATTTT
>NA|NA|TRBV25-1|TRBJ1-2
CASSLSVRDSANYGYTF
TGTGCCAGCAGTTTATCAGTACGGGACTCAGCTAACTATGGCTACACCTTC
>NA|NA|TRBV7-9|TRBJ2-5
CASSPRWERGETQYF
TGTGCCAGCAGCCCACGATGGGAACGGGGAGAGACCCAGTACTTC
>NA|NA|TRBV7-3|TRBJ2-2
CASSSLPLAPTNTGELFF
TGTGCCAGCAGCTCCCTCCCCCTAGCACCGACGAACACCGGGGAGCTGTTTTTT
>TRBD1|NA|TRBV19|TRBJ2-7
CASSRNRGSSYEQYF
TGTGCCAGTAGTCGGAACAGGGGTTCGTCCTACGAGCAGTACTTC
>NA|NA|TRBV3-1/TRBV3-2|TRBJ1-2
CASSQGGRGGYTF
TGTGCCAGCAGCCAAGGGGGCAGGGGTGGCTACACCTTC
>NA|NA|TRBV15|TRBJ2-7
CATSRDGAGSYEQYF
TGTGCCACCAGCAGAGATGGGGCAGGCTCCTACGAGCAGTACTTC
>NA|NA|TRBV28|TRBJ2-2
CASSRGWVTGELFF
TGTGCCAGCAGCCGGGGGTGGGTGACCGGGGAGCTGTTTTTT
>NA|NA|TRBV7-2|TRBJ2-2
CASSLWPPGELFF
TGTGCCAGCAGCTTATGGCCCCCCGGGGAGCTGTTTTTT
>TRBD2|NA|TRBV7-8|TRBJ2-1
CASSLASLAGPDKKFF
TGTGCCAGCAGCTTAGCGTCCCTAGCGGGTCCGGATAAGAAGTTCTTC
>NA|NA|TRBV27|TRBJ1-2
CASSADRTVNYGYTF
TGTGCCAGCAGTGCGGACAGAACCGTCAACTATGGCTACACCTTC
>NA|NA|TRBV6-2/TRBV6-3|TRBJ1-5
CASSYRRGYNQPQHF
TGTGCCAGCAGTTACCGGAGGGGTTACAATCAGCCCCAGCATTTT
>NA|NA|TRBV7-9|TRBJ1-4
CASSLSRGASTNEKLFF
TGTGCCAGCAGCTTATCGCGGGGGGCTTCAACTAATGAAAAACTGTTTTTT
>TRBD2|NA|TRBV4-1|TRBJ2-7
CASSQAPGLAVDYEQYF
TGCGCCAGCAGCCAAGCCCCAGGACTAGCGGTGGACTACGAGCAGTACTTC
>NA|NA|TRBV27|TRBJ2-3
CASSPGGGGFNTDTQYF
TGTGCCAGCAGTCCTGGTGGGGGAGGATTCAACACAGATACGCAGTATTTT
>NA|NA|TRBV4-1|TRBJ2-7
CASSPTRGEQYF
TGCGCCAGCAGCCCGACCAGGGGCGAGCAGTACTTC
>NA|once|TRBV27|TRBJ2-1
CASFADRVHNEQFF
TGTGCCAGCTTCGCTGATCGGGTCCACAATGAGCAGTTCTTC
>TRBD2|NA|TRBV19|TRBJ2-1
CASRPTSGRREQFF
TGTGCCAGTAGGCCGACTAGCGGGAGGCGTGAGCAGTTCTTC
>NA|NA|TRBV11-2|TRBJ2-7
CASSYLSGSSYEQYF
TGTGCCAGCAGCTACTTGAGCGGGTCCTCCTACGAGCAGTACTTC
>TRBD2|once|TRBV10-1|TRBJ2-5
CASSEGLAGEETQYF
TGCGCCAGCAGTGAGGGACTAGCGGGAGAAGAGACCCAGTACTTC
>TRBD2|NA|TRBV9|TRBJ2-5
CASSVGVAGGPETQYF
TGTGCCAGCAGCGTAGGGGTAGCGGGGGGGCCTGAGACCCAGTACTTC
>NA|NA|TRBV18|TRBJ1-5
CASSPLDLGGGNQPQHF
TGTGCCAGCTCACCACTGGATCTCGGGGGGGGCAATCAGCCCCAGCATTTT
>NA|NA|TRBV6-1|TRBJ1-6
CASSETGLNSPLHF
TGTGCCAGCAGTGAGACAGGTCTTAATTCACCCCTCCACTTT
>NA|NA|TRBV2|TRBJ2-3
CASSLLDTQYF
TGTGCCAGCAGCCTCCTTGATACGCAGTATTTT
>NA|NA|TRBV14|TRBJ2-1
CASSGLGVGNEQFF
TGTGCCAGCAGCGGACTTGGGGTGGGCAATGAGCAGTTCTTC
>NA|NA|TRBV15|TRBJ2-2
CATTLTGELFF
TGTGCCACCACCCTAACCGGGGAGCTGTTTTTT
>NA|few|TRBV18|TRBJ1-6
CASSPGRVADSPLHF
TGTGCCAGCTCACCAGGCAGGGTTGCAGATTCACCCCTCCACTTT
>TRBD1|NA|TRBV6-4|TRBJ2-6
CASSAAGGLSGANVLTF
TGTGCCAGCAGTGCGGCAGGGGGCCTCTCTGGGGCCAACGTCCTGACTTTC
>TRBD1|NA|TRBV6-5|TRBJ1-3
CASNPGQGSGNTIYF
TGTGCCAGCAACCCGGGACAGGGGTCTGGAAACACCATATATTTT
>TRBD1|many|TRBV9|TRBJ1-6
CASSVGETGPDNSPLHF
TGTGCCAGCAGCGTAGGGGAGACAGGGCCTGATAATTCACCCCTCCACTTT
>TRBD2|NA|TRBV2|TRBJ2-5
CASTWTSRSETQYF
TGTGCCAGCACCTGGACTAGTCGGTCCGAGACCCAGTACTTC
>NA|once|TRBV9|TRBJ1-4
CASSAGLGNEKLFF
TGTGCCAGCAGCGCGGGGTTGGGTAATGAAAAACTGTTTTTT
>NA|NA|TRBV15|TRBJ2-1
CATSRDLGPGVWFF
TGTGCCACCAGCAGAGATTTGGGGCCCGGAGTTTGGTTCTTC
>TRBD2|once|TRBV10-2|TRBJ2-3
CASRISGSTDTQYF
TGCGCCAGCCGGATTAGCGGGAGCACAGATACGCAGTATTTT
>NA|NA|TRBV28|TRBJ2-3
CASSLQGADTQYF
TGTGCCAGCAGTTTACAAGGGGCAGATACGCAGTATTTT
>NA|few|TRBV9|TRBJ2-2
CASSRNVGGTGELFF
TGTGCCAGCAGCCGAAACGTCGGGGGCACCGGGGAGCTGTTTTTT
>NA|NA|TRBV7-9|TRBJ2-7
CASSPRDPYEQYF
TGTGCCAGCAGCCCGCGGGACCCCTACGAGCAGTACTTC
>NA|NA|TRBV3-1/TRBV3-2|TRBJ1-3
CASSHQQGNAGNTIYF
TGTGCCAGCAGCCATCAACAGGGCAATGCGGGAAACACCATATATTTT
>NA|NA|TRBV7-9|TRBJ2-1
CASSPRDFYNEQFF
TGTGCCAGCAGCCCCCGGGACTTTTACAATGAGCAGTTCTTC
>TRBD2|NA|TRBV7-3|TRBJ2-3
CASSPGGGPGDTQYF
TGTGCCAGCAGCCCCGGGGGGGGCCCGGGAGATACGCAGTATTTT
>TRBD2|NA|TRBV5-1|TRBJ2-5
CASSYPGLAGQETQYF
TGCGCCAGCAGCTACCCGGGACTAGCGGGGCAAGAGACCCAGTACTTC
>NA|NA|TRBV20-1|TRBJ1-5
CSASVGVGGQPQHF
TGCAGTGCTAGTGTGGGGGTAGGGGGTCAGCCCCAGCATTTT
>NA|NA|TRBV11-2|TRBJ2-1
CASSLRVAEHNEQFF
TGTGCCAGCAGCTTAAGGGTAGCGGAGCACAATGAGCAGTTCTTC
>TRBD1|NA|TRBV6-2/TRBV6-3|TRBJ1-1
CASSYDRTGGTEAFF
TGTGCCAGCAGTTACGATCGGACAGGGGGAACTGAAGCTTTCTTT
>NA|once|TRBV12-3/TRBV12-4|TRBJ2-5
CASSFSGQETQYF
TGTGCCAGCAGTTTTTCCGGCCAAGAGACCCAGTACTTC
>NA|few|TRBV10-1|TRBJ1-2
CASSEDFNYGYTF
TGCGCCAGCAGTGAGGACTTCAACTATGGCTACACCTTC
>NA|NA|TRBV4-1|TRBJ1-6
CASSQDWGESSYNSPLHF
TGCGCCAGCAGCCAAGATTGGGGAGAGAGCTCCTATAATTCACCCCTCCACTTT
>NA|NA|TRBV29-1|TRBJ2-7
CSVVMPGSYEQYF
TGCAGCGTTGTAATGCCGGGCTCCTACGAGCAGTACTTC
>TRBD2|NA|TRBV24-1|TRBJ2-3
CATSDLPSGRSADTQYF
TGTGCCACCAGTGACCTTCCTAGCGGGAGGTCGGCAGATACGCAGTATTTT
>TRBD2|NA|TRBV19|TRBJ2-4
CASSIAPPMGGSFREAKNIQYF
TGTGCCAGTAGTATTGCACCCCCTATGGGCGGGAGTTTTCGCGAGGCCAAAAACATTCAGTACTTC
>TRBD2|NA|TRBV3-1/TRBV3-2|TRBJ2-2
CASSQAGGMTGELFF
TGTGCCAGCAGCCAAGCGGGAGGTATGACCGGGGAGCTGTTTTTT
>NA|NA|TRBV5-4|TRBJ2-7
CASSSISEQYF
TGTGCCAGCAGCTCTATTAGCGAGCAGTACTTC
>NA|NA|TRBV5-8|TRBJ2-1
CASSLMTDKFF
TGTGCCAGCAGCTTGATGACAGATAAGTTCTTC
>TRBD2|NA|TRBV27|TRBJ2-7
CASSRTSGRAYEQYF
TGTGCCAGCAGTCGTACTAGCGGGAGGGCGTACGAGCAGTACTTC